This T cell receptor beta chain originates from a study of cytomegalovirus exposure and HLA in healthy donors. It was with 60 Vbeta and 13 Jbeta primers that the PCR ran. The repertoire was sequenced with immunoSEQ multiplex PCR; TCRdb's copy has only in-frame clones and lacks some. The table has approximately 110,000 clones, 55% to 75% seen once. This clone was detected only a few times. Antigen unknown. Study-wide points: Certain sequence variants were highly shared and formed a cluster, and this cluster was likely a sequencing artifact. Rarity marked most TCR sequences, yet some public TCRs occurred in many donors. Later analysis identified a missense DCLRE1C variant that was linked to TCR beta V- and J-gene trimming. A later analysis reportedly found that, within productive TCRs, an Asian-associated ancestry cluster had fewer N-insertions than the mean observed across the roughly 610 donors.

The sample was PBMCs. The TCR originated in a man younger than 40 in good health and CMV-seropositive.

The CDR3 DNA is TGTGCTAGTGCCGCGGGACTAGTGGCAGATACGCAGTATTTT. Its protein is CASAAGLVADTQYF. The chain employs TRBV12-5 and TRBJ2-3; 8 positions agree with TRBD2. V was pared by 7 bases and J by 4 bases, with 7 bases of the junction left unmatched. The CDR3 spans 14 residues. Looked up from germline, CDR1 is LGHNT and CDR2 is FRNRAP.